The entry that follows covers one T cell receptor (beta chain) sequence. Antigen unknown. This record belongs to a study of blood T cells in healthy people across ages. Each individual donor underwent a draw of ten milliliters of peripheral blood. Alongside a J-beta primer mix, a sample-barcoded 5' primer served in a second PCR lasting roughly 7 to 11 cycles. A single record per CDR3 protein comes from TCRdb applying MiXCR to the 5' RACE reads. The data contain about 1,500,000 distinct CDR3 sequences, roughly 28% of them singletons. Study-wide points: With age, beta diversity per million T cells declined roughly linearly, significantly by 30 to 50. It was the long-lived donors that had more naive CD4+ cells and higher diversity than aged donors.

Per germline, CDR1 SGHTA and CDR2 FQGNSA. This CDR3 contains 15 residues. The sample taken for sequencing was blood. The rearrangement joins TRBV7-2 to TRBJ2-4; 7 nucleotides agree with TRBD2. The last part of the DNA fits TRBJ2-5 better; the J call may be wrong. This clonotype originated in a woman in her 30s in good health. The CDR3 nucleotides read TGTGCCAGCAGCCGCGGGGGACCGGGAGGTGAGACCCAGTACTTC. This gives the protein CASSRGGPGGETQYF.